One sample yielded the 6 T cell receptor beta chains listed below, sequenced in a study of tumor-infiltrating lymphocytes in primary liver carcinoma. Joint extraction of RNA and DNA used roughly 20-32 mg of bulk tissue that was unsorted. A primer in the constant region served to generate TCR beta cDNA from 500 ng of total RNA. Amplification in three nested multiplex PCR rounds with slightly modified ARM-PCR gave rise to TCR beta libraries. The first two PCR rounds, roughly 10 cycles each, used TRBV1-TRBV30 forward primers and a C-beta reverse primer. TCRdb recomputed calls from the multiplex PCR reads with MiXCR, one row per CDR3 protein. In the table there are around 70,000 distinct CDR3 sequences, 60% to 75% of which are singletons. The sequenced material came from liver tumor tissue from sampling region 4. This sample's subset: tumor region T4, right-lateral pole. The source is a man aged 35 to 55 with primary liver carcinoma and hepatitis B virus infection.

In this sample, this clonotype turned up once. The conserved phenylalanine or tryptophan normally closing the CDR3 is absent here, so this likely arose from a read error. V gene TRBV11-2 combines with J gene TRBJ1-6; D gene unclear. Germline assignment: CDR1 SGHAT and CDR2 FQNNGV. The CDR3 sequence is 16 residues long. The CDR3 nucleotides read TGTACCAGCAGCCCCCGGGCAGGCTTACTTAACTCACCCCTCCACTCT. This translates into CTSSPRAGLLNSPLHS.

This chain links TRBV2 with TRBJ1-1; D is uncertain. Trimming took 8 bases from V and 6 from J, leaving 19 bases between them. This CDR3 spans 14 amino acids. Germline CDR1 SNHLY, CDR2 FYNNEI. CDR3 in amino acids: CASASTRGSSEAFF. The CDR3 nucleotides read TGTGCCAGCGCTTCAACTCGAGGGAGTTCTGAAGCTTTCTTT.

A remark on this clonotype: One end of the junction varies from germline; a read error may be responsible. The chain couples TRBV5-5 to TRBJ2-1; D possibly corresponds to TRBD2 (6 bases). The CDR3 contains 18 residues. Germline lookup yields CDR1 SGHKS and CDR2 YYEKEE (reference sequence). The CDR3 is CASSLTTGSKPPYNEQFF. DNA for the CDR3: TGTGCCAGTAGCTTGACTACCGGGAGTAAACCCCCCTACAATGAGCAGTTCTTC.

This clonotype was seen a single time. No conserved phenylalanine or tryptophan ends this CDR3, so it is likely a read error. The chain links TRBV29-1 to TRBJ1-5, with a possible D match to TRBD1 (5 bases). This CDR3 region has 13 residues. From germline, CDR1 is SQVTM and CDR2 ANQGSEA. CDR3 sequence reads: CSVQGQGDQPQHY. The CDR3 region has the DNA TGTAGCGTCCAAGGGCAGGGTGATCAGCCCCAGCATTAT.

There are a few counts of this clonotype. This sequence joins TRBV19 and TRBJ1-5; tentatively, D is TRBD1 (5 bases). The CDR3 loop spans 16 amino acids. Trimming took 6 bases from V and 3 from J, leaving 18 bases between them. Germline assignment: CDR1 LNHDA and CDR2 SQIVND (reference sequence). DNA of the CDR3: TGTGCCAGTAGCGACGAGGCAGCAGGGTTCAATCAGCCCCAGCATTTT. Its translation: CASSDEAAGFNQPQHF.

Worth noting for this clonotype: One end of the junction is discordant with germline, which a read error may explain. The chain joins TRBV4-1 to TRBJ1-2; no clear D. Germline V gene sequence: CDR1 MGHRA, CDR2 YSYEKL. The length of the CDR3 is 15 residues. This CDR3 reads CANSQDVGRIGGYTF. CDR3 in DNA: TGTGCCAACAGCCAAGACGTCGGACGGATAGGGGGCTACACCTTC.